The 28 T cell receptor beta chains listed next were all sequenced from one sample in a study of beta chain features in type 1 diabetes. Every bit of the isolated RNA underwent reverse transcription, so sequencing read expressed TCRB transcripts. Repertoires were generated with immunoSEQ multiplex PCR, while TCRdb's copy carries only in-frame clones and drops some. This sample carries fewer than 300,000 clones, about 11% of them seen once, and the ten largest clones take about 0.018%. No antigen has been identified for these receptors. Study-level findings and limits: All four CD4+ subsets from Type 1 diabetes patients carried moderately but significantly shorter TCRB CDR3s.

The specimen sequenced was naive CD4+ T cells from blood. The receptors here all came from a man aged 25 to 40 with type 1 diabetes.

This clone turned up a few times. The rearrangement joins TRBV12-5 to TRBJ2-7; 7 nucleotides match TRBD2. The CDR3 runs to 14 residues. The V and J ends lost 0 bases and 9 bases, in that order; junction bases with no gene match: 8. Germline CDR1 reads LGHNT; CDR2 reads FRNRAP. In nucleotides, the CDR3 is TGTGCTAGTGGTTTGGTACCAGAGGGGAGGGGGCAGTACTTC. Translating it yields CASGLVPEGRGQYF.

The chain links TRBV5-1 to TRBJ2-3, with D tentatively TRBD2 (7 bases). The CDR3 is made up of 15 amino acids. Between the trimmed V and J ends, which lost 3 bases and 3 bases, there was a span of 14 bases. Germline V gene lookup returns CDR1 SGHRS and CDR2 YFSETQ. CDR3 residues: CASSSGGSVTDTQYF. The DNA of the CDR3 is TGCGCCAGCAGCTCGGGGGGCAGTGTGACAGATACGCAGTATTTT.

A few counts support this clone. This chain joins TRBV2 and TRBJ2-7; 9 bases fit TRBD2. Per germline, CDR1 SNHLY and CDR2 FYNNEI. The CDR3 is made up of 15 amino acids. After removal of 6 bases from V and 3 bases from J, the junction contained 9 bases not matched to a gene. The CDR3 region is CASRTVAGGIYEQYF. CDR3 coding DNA: TGTGCCAGCAGGACCGTGGCGGGGGGGATCTACGAGCAGTACTTC.

The chain employs TRBV7-2 and TRBJ2-5, with 11 bases aligning to TRBD2. CDR3 size: 17 residues. Germline V gene sequence: CDR1 SGHTA, CDR2 FQGNSA. V dropped 5 bases and J dropped 2; count of bases not matched to a gene: 10. The CDR3 DNA reads as TGTGCCAGCAGCCATGGTTTTAGCGGGGGGGTACAAGAGACCCAGTACTTC. It encodes CASSHGFSGGVQETQYF.

This clone was seen a handful of times. The chain joins TRBV7-8 to TRBJ2-1; perhaps TRBD1 as D (7 bases). CDR1 SGHVS and CDR2 FQNEAQ come from the germline V gene. V was cut by 6 bases and J by 4 bases, with 13 bases left in between. The CDR3 loop spans 14 amino acids. The CDR3 DNA is TGTGCCAGCAGTAATCCAGGGGGGTACAATGAGCAGTTCTTC. Translating it yields CASSNPGGYNEQFF.

The V and J genes are TRBV7-9 and TRBJ1-5, with D tentatively TRBD1 (5 bases). The CDR3 is made up of 14 amino acids. Germline V lookup: CDR1 SEHNR, CDR2 FQNEAQ (reference sequence). V was pared by 5 bases and J by 5 bases, with 13 bases between. For the CDR3, the DNA is TGTGCCAGCAGCCGCGGAGGGGTGGATCAGCCCCAGCATTTT. Translation: CASSRGGVDQPQHF.

This clone has more than one count but fewer than ten. The chain combines TRBV6-5 with TRBJ1-4; D might be TRBD1 (6 bases). The CDR3 consists of 14 residues. Germline V CDR1 and CDR2: MNHEY, SVGAGI. Trimming removed 0 bases at V and 8 bases at J, with 10 bases between. This chain's CDR3 is CASSYSSTGEKLFF. In DNA form, the CDR3 reads TGTGCCAGCAGTTACTCGAGTACAGGGGAAAAACTGTTTTTT.

The chain links TRBV4-3 to TRBJ2-7; maybe TRBD2 (6 bases). This CDR3 has 13 residues. The germline V gene encodes CDR1 LGHNA and CDR2 YSLEER. Trimming cost V 1 base and J 8 bases, with 12 bases left between them. CDR3 nucleotide sequence: TGCGCCAGCAGCCAAGGACCTCGGGAGCAGCAGTACTTC. Amino acids: CASSQGPREQQYF.

This clone appeared a few times. The junction shows a germline mismatch at one end, possibly a read error. This sample also contains other DNA sequences that code for the same CDR3. The chain uses TRBV5-4 and TRBJ2-5, with D maybe TRBD2 (5 bases). Per the germline V gene, CDR1 is SGHNT and CDR2 is YYREEE (reference sequence). The CDR3 has 13 amino acids. CDR3 amino acids: CASSQDRGETQYF. The CDR3 bases are TGCGCCAGCAGCCAAGATAGAGGGGAGACCCAGTACTTC.

This clone has a handful of counts. The V call is TRBV5-4, the J call TRBJ2-5, with a tentative D call TRBD1 (5 bases). This CDR3 region has 15 residues. CDR1 is SGHNT, CDR2 YYREEE, per germline (reference sequence). Trimming shortened V by 6 bases and J by 2 bases, and 17 bases separated the two germline ends. This CDR3 reads CASTDGAGRQETQYF. For the CDR3, the DNA is TGTGCCAGCACCGATGGTGCAGGGCGACAAGAGACCCAGTACTTC.

This chain joins TRBV7-9 and TRBJ1-5; D is ambiguous. CDR3 length: 13 amino acids. V was pared by 0 bases and J by 5 bases, with 5 bases between. CDR1 and CDR2 from the germline V gene are SEHNR and FQNEAQ (reference sequence). CDR3 bases: TGTGCCAGCAGCTTAGCTCAGGATCAGCCCCAGCATTTT. It specifies CASSLAQDQPQHF.

This clone was picked up a small number of times. The chain employs TRBV9 and TRBJ1-4; a weak D match, TRBD1 (5 bases). Germline V gives CDR1 SGDLS, CDR2 YYNGEE. The V end was cut by 2 bases, the J end by 4 bases, with 6 bases between. The CDR3 loop spans 13 amino acids. This chain's CDR3 is CASSVDSNEKLFF. For the CDR3, the DNA is TGTGCCAGCAGCGTCGACAGTAATGAAAAACTGTTTTTT.

The chain links TRBV5-4 to TRBJ1-1; no clear D. Between the trimmed V and J ends, which lost 0 bases and 6 bases, there was a span of 15 bases. This CDR3 is 15 amino acids long. Germline V lookup: CDR1 SGHNT, CDR2 YYREEE (reference sequence). The CDR3 DNA reads TGTGCCAGCAGCTTGGGCGGGGTCCTTCGGCCTGAAGCTTTCTTT. Translating gives CASSLGGVLRPEAFF. Drawing the rest from reference TRBV5-4 and TRBJ1-1, the complete variable domain is ETGVTQSPTHLIKTRGQQVTLRCSSQSGHNTVSWYQQALGQGPQFIFQYYREEENGRGNFPPRFSGLQFPNYSSELNVNALELDDSALYLCASSLGGVLRPEAFFGQGTRLTVV.

The rearrangement links TRBV2 to TRBJ1-6; D is uncertain. Looked up from germline, CDR1 is SNHLY and CDR2 is FYNNEI. V dropped 7 bases and J dropped 9 bases, with 7 bases sitting between them. This CDR3 is built from 11 residues. The CDR3 sequence: CASKQVSPLHF. The DNA of the CDR3 is TGTGCCAGCAAGCAGGTTTCACCCCTCCACTTT.

This clone has a handful of counts. The DNA for the CDR3 is TGTGCCAGCTCACCTGACATCTATGGCTACACCTTC. This codes for CASSPDIYGYTF. The chain couples TRBV18 to TRBJ1-2; D gene ambiguous. The length of the CDR3 is 12 residues. Germline V gene data show CDR1 as KGHSH and CDR2 as LQKENI. V lost 3 bases and J 4 bases, leaving 6 bases between the germline ends. The full variable domain, in which reference TRBV18 and TRBJ1-2 provide the parts outside the CDR3, is NAGVMQNPRHLVRRRGQEARLRCSPMKGHSHVYWYRQLPEEGLKFMVYLQKENIIDESGMPKERFSAEFPKEGPSILRIQQVVRGDSAAYFCASSPDIYGYTFGSGTRLTVV.

This clone was recorded a few times. The gene calls are TRBV14 and TRBJ1-1, with TRBD1 as a possible D gene (5 bases). V was shortened by 4 bases and J by 5 bases, with 11 bases between the two germline ends. In germline, CDR1 is SGHDN, CDR2 FVKESK. The CDR3 extends over 13 amino acids. CDR3 amino acids: CASSRQGSTEAFF. The CDR3 DNA sequence: TGTGCCAGCAGCCGGCAGGGTAGTACTGAAGCTTTCTTT.

This clone was seen a few times. The V call is TRBV11-1, the J call TRBJ2-1; 10 nucleotides line up with TRBD2. The germline V gene has CDR1 SGHAT and CDR2 FQDESV (reference sequence). CDR3 length equals 18 residues. With V trimmed by 1 base and J by 5 bases, 11 bases remained unmatched. CDR3 residues: CASSLVSSGGAFNNEQFF. CDR3 bases: TGTGCCAGCAGCTTAGTTTCAAGCGGGGGGGCGTTCAACAATGAGCAGTTCTTC. Supplemented by reference TRBV11-1 and TRBJ2-1, the full variable domain reads EAEVAQSPRYKITEKSQAVAFWCDPISGHATLYWYRQILGQGPELLVQFQDESVVDDSQLPKDRFSAERLKGVDSTLKIQPAELGDSAMYLCASSLVSSGGAFNNEQFFGPGTRLTVL.

CDR3 region: CASSTGTSGFRRYF. For the CDR3, the DNA is TGTGCCAGCAGCACCGGGACTAGCGGGTTTCGGCGGTACTTC. The chain employs TRBV7-6 and TRBJ2-5; 12 bases agree with TRBD2. The CDR3 runs to 14 residues. Trimming removed 5 bases from V and 13 bases from J; junction bases left unmatched: 11. Germline V lookup: CDR1 SGHVS, CDR2 FNYEAQ.

This clone was seen a few times. The CDR3 region is CASSPGLQTYEQYF. In DNA form, the CDR3 reads TGTGCCAGCAGCCCGGGTTTGCAGACCTACGAGCAGTACTTC. The chain employs TRBV7-8 and TRBJ2-7; D gene unclear. The CDR3 totals 14 residues. Germline assignment: CDR1 SGHVS and CDR2 FQNEAQ. V was cut by 5 bases and J by 2 bases, with 13 bases left in between. Based on the CDR3 plus reference TRBV7-8 and TRBJ2-7, the full variable domain is GAGVSQSPRYKVAKRGQDVALRCDPISGHVSLFWYQQALGQGPEFLTYFQNEAQLDKSGLPSDRFFAERPEGSVSTLKIQRTQQEDSAVYLCASSPGLQTYEQYFGPGTRLTVT.

This clone was counted between two and nine times. This chain links TRBV11-2 with TRBJ1-3; D is perhaps TRBD1 (6 bases). CDR1 is SGHAT and CDR2 is FQNNGV in the germline V gene. V lost 6 bases, J lost 3 bases, and 21 bases lay in between. This CDR3 has 17 amino acids. The CDR3 DNA sequence: TGTGCCAGCAGATTTACCGCCAGGGGACTACTTGGAAACACCATATATTTT. Translated, it gives CASRFTARGLLGNTIYF.

This clone showed up just a few times. The chain is built from TRBV9 and TRBJ2-3; D is unresolved. The CDR3 loop spans 14 amino acids. Trimming removed 4 bases from V and 4 bases from J, with 13 bases in between. CDR1 SGDLS and CDR2 YYNGEE come from the germline V gene. The CDR3 sequence is CASSIEVRADTQYF. Here the CDR3 DNA reads TGTGCCAGCAGCATCGAGGTCCGGGCAGATACGCAGTATTTT.

This chain connects TRBV7-2 to TRBJ2-5, with TRBD2 as a possible D gene (5 bases). Germline-derived CDR1 and CDR2 are SGHTA and FQGNSA. V was cut by 3 bases and J by 2 bases, with 10 bases left in between. The CDR3 spans 14 residues. CDR3 bases: TGTGCCAGCAGCTTTGGACGGACTCAAGAGACCCAGTACTTC. Residues: CASSFGRTQETQYF.

The table lists this clone with a few counts. J is TRBJ1-2 and V is TRBV7-3; 8 bases fit TRBD1. The CDR3 covers 13 residues. V was clipped by 4 bases and J by 7 bases; unmatched bases: 5. The germline gives CDR1 SGHTA, CDR2 FQGTGA. Here the CDR3 reads CASSSQDRVGYTF. The DNA of the CDR3 is TGTGCCAGCAGCTCTCAGGACAGGGTTGGCTACACCTTC.

The V and J genes are TRBV11-2 and TRBJ2-5, with D maybe TRBD2 (6 bases). From germline, CDR1 is SGHAT and CDR2 FQNNGV. Trimming removed 5 bases from V and 2 bases from J, with 9 bases in between. The CDR3 runs to 13 residues. The CDR3, as DNA: TGTGCCAGCAGCCTGGGACTTCAAGAGACCCAGTACTTC. Amino acids: CASSLGLQETQYF.

This chain uses TRBV4-3 with TRBJ1-1; 9 positions agree with TRBD1. The CDR3 extends over 16 amino acids. Trimming at V came to 0 bases and at J to 7 bases, leaving 9 bases not matched to a gene. CDR1 and CDR2 from the germline V gene are LGHNA and YSLEER. The CDR3 DNA sequence: TGCGCCAGCAGCCAAGAGGTCCCCGACAGGGGGGGTGAAGCTTTCTTT. This sequence encodes CASSQEVPDRGGEAFF.

The chain carries TRBV27 and TRBJ1-5; the D gene is possibly TRBD1 (5 bases). The CDR3 is 15 residues long. The ends were cut back, 5 bases at V and 3 bases at J, with 14 bases in the middle. The germline V gene has CDR1 MNHEY and CDR2 SMNVEV (reference sequence). The CDR3 DNA follows: TGTGCCAGCAGTCCGGGGGTCCTGGTCAATCAGCCCCAGCATTTT. Its translation is CASSPGVLVNQPQHF.

The J gene is TRBJ1-4, the V gene TRBV5-1, with a weak D call TRBD1 (5 bases). The V gene lost 5 bases and the J gene lost 1 base, with 18 bases spanning the gap. From germline, CDR1 is SGHRS and CDR2 YFSETQ. There are 17 residues in the CDR3. The CDR3 coding sequence is TGCGCCAGCAGGCCTTCCCAGGGAGGTTTAACTAATGAAAAACTGTTTTTT. Translated: CASRPSQGGLTNEKLFF.

The rearrangement links TRBV9 to TRBJ2-2, with TRBD1 as a possible D gene (6 bases). CDR1 and CDR2 from the germline V gene are SGDLS and YYNGEE. The CDR3 spans 16 residues. V was cut by 3 bases and J by 4 bases, with 16 bases left in between. The CDR3 DNA sequence: TGTGCCAGCAGCGCTAAGACGGCCAGGGGCACCGGGGAGCTGTTTTTT. Protein: CASSAKTARGTGELFF. Looking up the rest from reference TRBV9 and TRBJ2-2 gives the full variable domain: DSGVTQTPKHLITATGQRVTLRCSPRSGDLSVYWYQQSLDQGLQFLIQYYNGEERAKGNILERFSAQQFPDLHSELNLSSLELGDSALYFCASSAKTARGTGELFFGEGSRLTVL.